These 31 T cell receptor beta chains originate from one sample sequenced in a study of tissue T cells after allogeneic stem cell transplantation. Sequencing used immunoSEQ multiplex PCR; TCRdb keeps in-frame clones, though not all of them. The data show roughly 50,000 clones, about three quarters seen once. Sequencing was done on a sample of sorted cells pooled from one or two spleens. All receptors come from a pool of C57BL/6 mice in good health.

This clone was picked up a small number of times. Mouse germline and gene names are used. The CDR3 is cut off 1 residue early in the read; its end comes from the germline J gene. The chain combines TRBV12-2 with TRBJ2-7; 9 positions match TRBD2. After removal of 2 bases from V and 7 bases from J, the junction contained 5 bases not matched to a gene. The CDR3 runs 13 residues. Germline V gene data show CDR1 as SGHLS and CDR2 as HYDKME. The CDR3 DNA, read in part, is TGTGCCAGCTCTCCGGGGACTGGGCGGGAACAGTAC. This gives the protein CASSPGTGREQY. The complete CDR3 sequence is CASSPGTGREQYF. Full variable domain (remainder filled in from reference TRBV12-2 and TRBJ2-7): NSGVVQSPRYIIKGKGERSILKCIPISGHLSVAWYQQTQGQELKFFIQHYDKMERDKGNLPSRFSVQQFDDYHSEMNMSALELEDSAVYFCASSPGTGREQYFGPGTRLTVL.

As regards this clone: The gene names here belong to mouse. The CDR3 is cut off 1 residue early in the read; its end comes from the germline J gene. The chain recombines TRBV31 with TRBJ2-3; possibly TRBD1 or TRBD2 for D (5 bases each). Germline assignment: CDR1 GKSSPN and CDR2 SITVG. This CDR3 is built from 16 residues. Trimming pared 0 bases from V and 0 bases from J, leaving 13 bases between. CDR3: CAWSLERGTSAETLYF. CDR3 DNA, as far as it was read: TGTGCCTGGAGTCTAGAGAGGGGCACTAGTGCAGAAACGCTGTAT.

Turning to this clone: Gene names follow the mouse nomenclature. The sequenced fragment ends 1 residue before the CDR3 boundary, so the rest is inferred from the germline J gene. This sequence joins TRBV13-1 and TRBJ2-7; maybe TRBD1 (6 bases). The CDR3 spans 12 residues. CDR1 is NSHNY, CDR2 SYGAGN, per germline. Trimming removed 7 bases at V and 4 bases at J, with 12 bases between. The CDR3 is CASRRGQYEQYF. The part of the CDR3 DNA that was read is TGTGCCAGCCGGAGGGGACAATATGAACAGTAC.

On this clone: Mouse gene names apply. Read coverage stops 1 residue before the CDR3 terminus; the germline J gene supplies the remainder. The V and J genes are TRBV16 and TRBJ1-1; weak D call: TRBD1 (6 bases). CDR1 and CDR2 (germline): SGHSA, FRNQAP. With 5 bases removed from V and 4 bases from J, the gap between germline ends came to 11 bases. The CDR3 spans 13 residues. Partial CDR3 DNA: TGTGCAAGCAGCATCAGGGGAGGCACAGAAGTCTTC. Translating it yields CASSIRGGTEVF. From start to end, the CDR3 is CASSIRGGTEVFF.

On this clone itself: Gene names refer to mouse genes. The CDR3 end lies 1 residue beyond the end of the read and is filled in from the germline J gene. Other DNA sequences of this sample code for an identical CDR3. The V and J genes are TRBV15 and TRBJ2-5, with D perhaps matching TRBD1 (6 bases). The CDR3 has 14 amino acids. Germline V gene lookup returns CDR1 SGHND and CDR2 FRSKSL. Trimming removed 1 base at V and 2 bases at J, with 7 bases between. The CDR3 is CASSLGGGQDTQYF. The CDR3 bases that were read are TGTGCCAGCAGTTTAGGAGGGGGCCAAGACACCCAGTAC.

In regard to this clone: Gene names denote mouse genes. The CDR3 extends 1 residue past the end of the read, so its final part is completed from the germline J gene. The rearrangement uses TRBV3 and TRBJ2-7; a possible D gene is TRBD2 (5 bases). Trimming stripped 0 bases from V and 0 bases from J, with 6 bases between. The CDR3 covers 14 residues. The V gene's germline CDR1 is SNHLY and CDR2 FYNGKV (reference sequence). Partial CDR3 DNA: TGTGCCAGCAGCTTAGCTGGGGTCTCCTATGAACAGTAC. Translated: CASSLAGVSYEQY. The full CDR3 protein is CASSLAGVSYEQYF.

Of note for this clone: The gene names given are mouse names. The sequenced fragment ends 1 residue before the CDR3 boundary, so the rest is inferred from the germline J gene. The chain recombines TRBV13-1 with TRBJ2-7; 8 bases are a match to TRBD2. The germline V gene encodes CDR1 NSHNY and CDR2 SYGAGN. The CDR3 loop spans 13 amino acids. V trimming: 0 bases; J trimming: 7 bases; junction bases outside the gene matches: 3. CDR3: CASSDGGGREQYF. The part of the CDR3 DNA that was read is TGTGCCAGCAGTGATGGGGGGGGGCGGGAACAGTAC.

Points on this clone: Mouse germline and gene names are used. The CDR3 end is not reached by the read, which stops 1 residue before it; the germline J gene fills it in. J is TRBJ2-7 and V is TRBV15, with D perhaps matching TRBD1 (6 bases). V lost 1 base and J lost 2, with 6 bases in between. The CDR3 is 13 amino acids. From germline, CDR1 is SGHND and CDR2 FRSKSL. The CDR3 protein is CASSLGTAYEQYF. The covered CDR3 bases are TGTGCCAGCAGTTTAGGGACAGCCTATGAACAGTAC.

Of note for this clone: Genes here carry mouse names. CDR3 bases read: TGTGCCAGCAGTGATAGGGACAGGGCATATGAACAGTAC. Its translation: CASSDRDRAYEQY. The full CDR3 protein reads CASSDRDRAYEQYF. The V gene is TRBV13-3, the J gene TRBJ2-7; 9 nucleotides match TRBD1. Read data end 1 residue before the CDR3 end; the end is taken from the germline J gene. V dropped 1 base and J dropped 4; count of bases not matched to a gene: 3. Germline-derived CDR1 and CDR2 are NNHDY and SYVADS. This CDR3 is built from 14 residues.

A single count supports this clone. These gene names are mouse names. The sequenced fragment ends 1 residue before the CDR3 boundary, so the rest is inferred from the germline J gene. V is TRBV3 and J is TRBJ2-4, with D unclear. Germline loops: CDR1 SNHLY, CDR2 FYNGKV (reference sequence). CDR3 size: 14 residues. The V gene lost 1 base and the J gene lost 1 base, with 6 bases spanning the gap. The sequenced CDR3 bases are TGTGCCAGCAGCTTAGGGCTGGGTCAAAACACCTTGTAC. Translated: CASSLGLGQNTLY. The whole CDR3 protein is CASSLGLGQNTLYF.

As concerns this clone: These gene names are mouse names. The missing CDR3 end, 1 residue past where the read stops, is filled in from the germline J gene. This sequence joins TRBV16 and TRBJ2-1; unclear D gene. The germline V gene encodes CDR1 SGHSA and CDR2 FRNQAP. The CDR3 spans 14 residues. V was shortened by 0 bases and J by 1 base, with 4 bases between the two germline ends. The DNA read from the CDR3 is TGTGCAAGCAGCTTAGACAGGAACTATGCTGAGCAGTTC. It encodes CASSLDRNYAEQF. The full CDR3 reads CASSLDRNYAEQFF.

With regard to this clone: Genes and germline come from the mouse. With the read ending 1 residue before the CDR3 end, the germline J gene is used to fill in that end. V gene TRBV29 combines with J gene TRBJ2-7; the D gene is possibly TRBD1 (5 bases). V lost 4 bases, J lost 5 bases, and 12 bases lay in between. Germline V CDR1 and CDR2: MSHET, SYDVDS. The CDR3 loop spans 13 amino acids. The DNA read from the CDR3 is TGTGCTAGCAGTTCCAGGGATCTGGATGAACAGTAC. Protein sequence: CASSSRDLDEQY. From start to end, the CDR3 is CASSSRDLDEQYF.

A remark on this clone: Gene names denote mouse genes. The read finishes 1 residue shy of the CDR3 end, and the germline J gene is used to complete it. This chain links TRBV13-2 with TRBJ1-2; 9 nucleotides line up with TRBD1. This CDR3 has 15 residues. The germline V gene encodes CDR1 NNHNN and CDR2 SYGAGS (reference sequence). With V trimmed by 0 bases and J by 3 bases, 3 bases remained unmatched. CDR3 DNA, as far as it was read: TGTGCCAGCGGTGATGCCGGACAGGGGTACTCCGACTACACC. Its protein product is CASGDAGQGYSDYT. The full CDR3 is CASGDAGQGYSDYTF.

Concerning this clone itself: The listed genes are named as in mouse. The read terminates 1 residue before the CDR3 end, so the remaining end is supplied by the germline J gene. The J gene is TRBJ1-1, the V gene TRBV13-2, with a weak D call TRBD1 (6 bases). The CDR3 spans 14 residues. Trimming removed 1 base at V and 4 bases at J, with 11 bases between. Germline V gene data show CDR1 as NNHNN and CDR2 as SYGAGS (reference sequence). The covered CDR3 bases are TGTGCCAGCGGTGATAACAGGGAAACCACAGAAGTCTTC. Translated: CASGDNRETTEVF. In full, the CDR3 is CASGDNRETTEVFF.

A word on this clone: The gene symbols are mouse symbols. Coverage ceases 1 residue before the CDR3 finishes, and the germline J gene fills in the end. The rearrangement joins TRBV13-3 to TRBJ1-3, with 8 bases identical to TRBD1. Looked up from germline, CDR1 is NNHDY and CDR2 is SYVADS. Germline trimming cut 4 bases from V and 2 bases from J; bases unmatched to any gene: 5. The CDR3 is made up of 15 amino acids. This CDR3 reads CASSPTGGTGNTLYF. The DNA read from the CDR3 is TGTGCCAGCAGTCCTACAGGGGGAACTGGAAATACGCTCTAT.

A word on this clone: Genes and germline come from the mouse. The CDR3 end lies 1 residue beyond the end of the read and is filled in from the germline J gene. The V gene is TRBV12-1, the J gene TRBJ2-5; tentatively, D is TRBD2 (6 bases). The V gene's germline CDR1 is SGHSN and CDR2 HYEKVE. V lost 0 bases and J lost 2, with 8 bases in between. CDR3 length: 14 amino acids. CDR3 DNA (partial): TGTGCCAGCTCTCTCGGGACTAGCCAAGACACCCAGTAC. Translated: CASSLGTSQDTQY. The entire CDR3 sequence reads CASSLGTSQDTQYF.

Points on this clone: Gene names and germline match the mouse. This chain's CDR3 is CASGAPGEGNSPLYF. The sequenced CDR3 bases are TGTGCCAGCGGTGCCCCAGGGGAGGGTAATTCGCCCCTCTAC. The V and J genes are TRBV13-2 and TRBJ1-6, with D perhaps matching TRBD1 (6 bases). The CDR3 extends 1 residue past the end of the read, so its final part is completed from the germline J gene. TRBJ1-6 is an open reading frame whose function is uncertain. The germline gives CDR1 NNHNN, CDR2 SYGAGS (reference sequence). V was trimmed by 3 bases and J by 6 bases, leaving 13 bases between them. This CDR3 has 15 amino acids.

As for this clone: The gene names here belong to mouse. Sequencing ends 1 residue short of the CDR3 end; the germline J gene provides the rest. The V call is TRBV3, the J call TRBJ2-7; D is perhaps TRBD2 (5 bases). CDR1 and CDR2 (germline): SNHLY, FYNGKV (reference sequence). This CDR3 has 13 amino acids. V shed 3 bases and J shed 6 bases, with 12 bases lying between them. The CDR3 sequence is CASSLNWMGEQYF. CDR3 DNA (partial): TGTGCCAGCAGCTTGAACTGGATGGGTGAACAGTAC.

Worth noting for this clone: Mouse gene names apply. The read terminates 1 residue before the CDR3 end, so the remaining end is supplied by the germline J gene. J is TRBJ2-3 and V is TRBV5, with TRBD2 matching 8 bases. Germline CDR1 and CDR2: LGHNA and YNLKQL (reference sequence). V shed 0 bases and J 0 bases; nucleotides not matched to a gene: 2. This CDR3 region has 16 residues. CDR3 DNA (partial): TGTGCCAGCAGCCAAGAGCTGGGGGGTAGTGCAGAAACGCTGTAT. Translating gives CASSQELGGSAETLY. The whole CDR3 sequence is CASSQELGGSAETLYF.

This clone appeared once. Gene and germline names: mouse. The sequence runs out 1 residue before the end of the CDR3; the remainder is reconstructed from the germline J gene. The chain combines TRBV29 with TRBJ1-2; D remains unclear. V shed 0 bases and J shed 0 bases, with 2 bases lying between them. The length of the CDR3 is 13 residues. In germline, CDR1 is MSHET, CDR2 SYDVDS. The sequenced part of the CDR3 DNA is TGTGCTAGCAGTTTATCTTCAAACTCCGACTACACC. Translating gives CASSLSSNSDYT. The whole CDR3 region reads CASSLSSNSDYTF.

Concerning this clone: All gene names here are mouse names. The read halts 1 residue ahead of the CDR3 end, with the missing end drawn from the germline J gene. The rearrangement uses TRBV31 and TRBJ2-7; D call uncertain. V was shortened by 0 bases and J by 7 bases, with 7 bases between the two germline ends. Germline V gene sequence: CDR1 GKSSPN, CDR2 SITVG. The CDR3 spans 11 residues. CDR3 DNA, as far as it was read: TGTGCCTGGAGTCTTCTGAGGGAACAGTAC. It is translated as CAWSLLREQY. The whole CDR3 region reads CAWSLLREQYF.

Notes on this clone: Each gene name is a mouse one. The CDR3 end falls 1 residue outside the read, so it is completed with the germline J gene. This rearrangement joins TRBV13-2 to TRBJ2-2; 11 bases fit TRBD1. The trim removed 3 bases at V and 4 bases at J, leaving 5 bases unmatched. CDR3 size: 16 residues. Germline loops: CDR1 NNHNN, CDR2 SYGAGS (reference sequence). This chain's CDR3 is CASGGGQGAGTGQLYF. CDR3 bases read: TGTGCCAGCGGTGGTGGACAGGGGGCGGGCACCGGGCAGCTCTAC.

As concerns this clone: Genes here carry mouse names. The read ends 1 residue early relative to the CDR3; the germline J gene fills the gap. V and J are TRBV15 and TRBJ2-5; 7 bases agree with TRBD1. The CDR3 runs to 13 residues. V was clipped by 5 bases and J by 5 bases; unmatched bases: 4. Germline CDR1 is SGHND and CDR2 is FRSKSL. The CDR3 is CASSRQGRDTQYF. CDR3 DNA (partial): TGTGCCAGCAGTCGACAGGGCCGAGACACCCAGTAC.

A note on this clone: The genes and germline here are from mouse. From the germline J gene comes the end of the CDR3, since the read stops 1 residue before it. The chain uses TRBV13-2 and TRBJ1-2, with D maybe TRBD1 (5 bases). Trimming shortened V by 3 bases and J by 6 bases, and 12 bases separated the two germline ends. The CDR3 totals 13 residues. The germline V gene has CDR1 NNHNN and CDR2 SYGAGS (reference sequence). The CDR3 is CASGALRTTDYTF. CDR3 DNA, as far as it was read: TGTGCCAGCGGTGCCCTCCGGACAACCGACTACACC.

Details on this clone: Gene names denote mouse genes. The CDR3 end falls 1 residue outside the read, so it is completed with the germline J gene. The J gene is TRBJ2-4, the V gene TRBV14, with TRBD2 identical over 10 bases. CDR1 and CDR2 (germline): SGHDT, FRDEAV. The CDR3 has 15 residues. V lost 5 bases to trimming and J lost 0 bases; unmatched junction nucleotides: 3. Partial CDR3 DNA: TGTGCCAGCAGCATGGACTGGGGGAGTCAAAACACCTTGTAC. Protein: CASSMDWGSQNTLY. In full, the CDR3 reads CASSMDWGSQNTLYF. Full variable domain (missing parts from reference TRBV14 and TRBJ2-4): EAGVTQSPRYAVLQEGQAVSFWCDPISGHDTLYWYQQPRDQGPQLLVYFRDEAVIDNSQLPSDRFSAVRPKGTNSTLKIQSAKQGDTATYLCASSMDWGSQNTLYFGAGTRLSVL.

About this clone: Germline and genes here are mouse. The CDR3 end lies 1 residue beyond the end of the read and is filled in from the germline J gene. V usage is TRBV13-3 and J usage is TRBJ1-1; possible D gene TRBD1, 5 bases. Trimming removed 3 bases from V and 5 bases from J, with 8 bases in between. CDR1 NNHDY and CDR2 SYVADS come from the germline V gene. The length of the CDR3 is 12 residues. CDR3 region: CASSGEGTEVFF. The covered CDR3 bases are TGTGCCAGCAGTGGGGAGGGGACAGAAGTCTTC.

For this clone: The listed genes are named as in mouse. CDR3 residues: CASGTGTGGATGQLYF. The CDR3 DNA, read in part, is TGTGCCAGCGGGACCGGGACTGGGGGGGCCACCGGGCAGCTCTAC. The gene calls are TRBV13-2 and TRBJ2-2; 14 bases are a match to TRBD2. The observed sequence ends 1 residue before the CDR3 terminus, with the missing tail filled in from the germline J gene. V gave up 5 bases and J gave up 4 bases; unmatched junction bases: 4. From germline, CDR1 is NNHNN and CDR2 SYGAGS (reference sequence). This CDR3 comprises 16 residues.

Points on this clone: Here the gene names and germline are mouse. The read terminates 1 residue ahead of where the CDR3 ends, so the germline J gene completes it. This chain uses TRBV5 with TRBJ1-2, with D maybe TRBD1 (5 bases). V lost 0 bases and J lost 0, with 11 bases in between. This CDR3 region has 16 residues. Germline V gene lookup returns CDR1 LGHNA and CDR2 YNLKQL (reference sequence). The CDR3 DNA, read in part, is TGTGCCAGCAGCCAAGAAAGGCAGGGTGCAAACTCCGACTACACC. Its protein product is CASSQERQGANSDYT. The full CDR3 sequence reads CASSQERQGANSDYTF.

This clone was detected a few times. Mouse gene names and germline throughout. The CDR3 end is not reached by the read, which stops 1 residue before it; the germline J gene fills it in. This chain joins TRBV31 and TRBJ2-7, with 7 bases fitting TRBD1. V lost 0 bases, J lost 3 bases, and 5 bases stayed unmatched. This CDR3 is built from 14 residues. CDR1 is GKSSPN and CDR2 is SITVG in the germline V gene. Incomplete CDR3 DNA: TGTGCCTGGAGTCTAGTAGGGACAGACTATGAACAGTAC. It yields the protein CAWSLVGTDYEQY. The full CDR3 protein reads CAWSLVGTDYEQYF.

In regard to this clone: Gene names are mouse gene names. The read comes to an end 1 residue before the CDR3 does, leaving the germline J gene to fill in the end. The genes are TRBV13-1 and TRBJ1-3, with 7 bases aligning to TRBD1. This CDR3 has 14 amino acids. The germline gives CDR1 NSHNY, CDR2 SYGAGN. The junction had 1 base not matched to a gene; V was cut back by 2 bases and J by 2 bases. CDR3 residues: CASSETGAGNTLYF. The sequenced CDR3 bases are TGTGCCAGCAGTGAAACAGGGGCTGGAAATACGCTCTAT.

On this clone: Genes and germline come from the mouse. The CDR3 extends 1 residue past the end of the read, so its final part is completed from the germline J gene. The gene calls are TRBV30 and TRBJ2-5, with 9 bases lining up with TRBD2. CDR3 length: 14 amino acids. Trimming cost V 2 bases and J 8 bases; bases outside gene matches: 8. The germline gives CDR1 SQVVS, CDR2 ANEGSEA. CDR3 bases read: TGTAGTTCTAGAAGTTGGGGGGGCGCTGGCACCCAGTAC. Its protein is CSSRSWGGAGTQY. From start to end, the CDR3 is CSSRSWGGAGTQYF.